The T cell receptor beta chain under discussion was sequenced for a study of T cells expressing NK-cell markers (dated by TCRdb to the early 2020s). Background for the entire study: In sorted CD3+CD56+NKG2C+, CD3+CD56+NKG2C- and CD3+CD56-NKG2C+ T-cell subsets from 7 to 9 donors, TCR beta-chain repertoires were profiled. Sequencing of the libraries produced 2 x 150 bp reads on Illumina HiSeq 2000/2500, MiSeq or NextSeq. Randomly selected healthy volunteers, three men and five women, were used as the eight sequenced donors. Seven of the eight sequenced donors were HCMV-seropositive and one was HCMV-seronegative. The research as a whole found: Those dominant clonotypes were again the most abundant among CD3+CD56-NKG2C+ cells in a handful of donors, at about 25-60.1%. Whether the expanded NKG2C-expressing T cell clones were specific for HCMV antigens remained unclear. In six donors, the dominant CD3+CD56+NKG2C+ clonotypes were among the top 10 CD8+ clonotypes and accounted for about 1.0-7.0% of CD8+ T cells.

Sequenced on an Illumina HiSeq 2000. TCR beta cDNA libraries were prepared using 5'RACE template switching, which introduced a universal primer site and unique molecular identifiers. Priming for cDNA synthesis came from the TCR beta constant segment, and two successive PCR amplification steps followed. On the study's bioinformatics: MIGEC handled demultiplexing of the reads and grouping by UMI, while MiTCR was used to assemble and quantify clonotypes. To exclude erroneous sequences, any TCR cDNA sequence not supported by at least two reads was discarded. The tcR package was used for downstream repertoire analysis, with clonotypes matched between fractions based on CDR3 nucleotide sequence plus V segment. VDJmatch was used to annotate antigen specificity against VDJdb, with one amino acid substitution in CDR3 allowed. Following TCRdb reprocessing, every CDR3 protein sequence forms one entry, and DNA is not provided. TCRdb's processing, not the study's, gives the V and J calls here. The sample's records list 500,000 to 700,000 distinct CDR3 sequences. The biggest ten clones account for around 3.3% of the sample.

HCMV serostatus was determined by detecting HCMV-specific IgG in serum with a commercial ELISA kit. Peripheral blood mononuclear cells were isolated from blood by Ficoll density gradient centrifugation. The CDR3 runs 14 amino acids, cysteine and phenylalanine included. The protein alone is recorded here. As concerns this clonotype: The target of this receptor is not known.

Sequenced material: blood T cells: a sorted CD56 or NKG2C T cell subset, CD4+ or CD8+ T cells, or bulk PBMC T cells (not recorded which). The V gene is TRBV12-3 or TRBV12-4 and the J gene is TRBJ1-1; the TRBD1 assignment by TCRdb is unverifiable without DNA. The receptor comes from a man between 18 and 29 years old in good health. Donor details come from another sample of the same person, matched by shared clones. This receptor carries the CDR3 CASSFGALNTEAFF.